These 2 T cell receptor beta chains originate from one sample sequenced in a study of shared clonotypes between healthy human individuals. The method was immunoSEQ multiplex PCR; TCRdb's version includes in-frame clones alone and lacks a portion of them. The sample lists about 490,000 clones; approximately 78% were seen once. The sequencing sample was made of PBMCs. These receptors were collected from a woman between 40 and 50 years old in good health. Some clones in this sample may be carry-over from other donors' samples.

The V gene is TRBV7-7, the J gene TRBJ2-2, with D unclear. Trimming took off 1 base at V and 7 bases at J, with 13 bases between the two ends. The CDR3 has 15 amino acids. CDR1 and CDR2 (germline): SSHAT, FNYEAQ (reference sequence). For the CDR3, the DNA is TGTGCCAGCAGCTTAGATGGCCCCAGGAACGGGGAGCTGTTTTTT. It encodes CASSLDGPRNGELFF.

V gene TRBV7-8 combines with J gene TRBJ2-1, with 7 bases aligning to TRBD2. Trimming took 1 base from V and 7 from J; bases not matched to a gene: 7. Germline CDR1 is SGHVS and CDR2 is FQNEAQ. The CDR3 spans 15 residues. CDR3 bases: TGTGCCAGCAGCTTAGTGCGGGGGTTACGTAATGAGCAGTTCTTC. It is translated as CASSLVRGLRNEQFF.